This is a list of T cell receptor beta chains from one sample in a study of T cell responses to AZD1222 COVID-19 vaccine. The method was immunoSEQ multiplex PCR; TCRdb's version includes in-frame clones alone and lacks a portion of them. The repertoire consists of around 140,000 clones, with 85% to 95% occurring once and the leading ten covering 1.6%. The starting material was peripheral blood, obtained on day 0 of AZD1222 vaccination. These receptors originate from an adult in good health. Each CDR3 is given with its conserved first and last residue. Each record gives: J gene, D gene, CDR3 length, clone size, V gene, CDR3 DNA, CDR3 protein. The D gene is left open where the match is weak. Clone size, where shown, is once, few, many, or a class for clones that have expanded.

j_gene: TRBJ1-2; d_gene: -; len: 16; abundance: -; v_gene: TRBV3-1/TRBV3-2; CDR3nt: TGTGCCAGCAGCCAAGCATCCAGGACGCCTAACTATGGCTACACCTTC; CDR3aa: CASSQASRTPNYGYTF
j_gene: TRBJ1-6; d_gene: TRBD1; len: 13; abundance: -; v_gene: TRBV4-3; CDR3nt: TGCGCCAGCAGCACAGGGGTTGAGTCACCCCTCCACTTT; CDR3aa: CASSTGVESPLHF
j_gene: TRBJ2-1; d_gene: TRBD2; len: 13; abundance: -; v_gene: TRBV30; CDR3nt: TGTGCCTGGAACGGCGGGAGGGCGTATGAGCAGTTCTTC; CDR3aa: CAWNGGRAYEQFF
j_gene: TRBJ2-7; d_gene: TRBD2; len: 19; abundance: -; v_gene: TRBV19; CDR3nt: TGTGCCAGTAGTCCAGCGTTCTTAGCGGGTCCCGTAGGCTCCTACGAGCAGTACTTC; CDR3aa: CASSPAFLAGPVGSYEQYF
j_gene: TRBJ1-5; d_gene: -; len: 14; abundance: -; v_gene: TRBV18; CDR3nt: TGTGCCAGCTCAGTCGACAGACTCAATCAGCCCCAGCATTTT; CDR3aa: CASSVDRLNQPQHF
j_gene: TRBJ2-2; d_gene: TRBD2; len: 14; abundance: -; v_gene: TRBV19; CDR3nt: TGTGCCAGTAGTGCGGGGGAGGTAACCGGGGAGCTGTTTTTT; CDR3aa: CASSAGEVTGELFF
j_gene: TRBJ2-7; d_gene: TRBD1; len: 15; abundance: -; v_gene: TRBV13; CDR3nt: TGTGCCAGCAGCCCTGGGACAGGCATCTCCTACGAGCAGTACTTC; CDR3aa: CASSPGTGISYEQYF
j_gene: TRBJ2-1; d_gene: TRBD2; len: 17; abundance: -; v_gene: TRBV7-2; CDR3nt: TGTGCCAGCAGCTTAGAGATTATAGCGGGATTGAGCAATGAGCAGTTCTTC; CDR3aa: CASSLEIIAGLSNEQFF
j_gene: TRBJ1-5; d_gene: -; len: 18; abundance: -; v_gene: TRBV7-2; CDR3nt: TGTGCCAGCAGCTTAGAAGGGCAGCCTGGGGTCCCTTTGCGGCCCCAGCATTTT; CDR3aa: CASSLEGQPGVPLRPQHF
j_gene: TRBJ1-2; d_gene: TRBD1; len: 15; abundance: -; v_gene: TRBV5-1; CDR3nt: TGCGCCAGCCGCCCCCCGGACAGGGATACCTATGGCTACACCTTC; CDR3aa: CASRPPDRDTYGYTF
j_gene: TRBJ2-1; d_gene: TRBD1; len: 16; abundance: few; v_gene: TRBV7-9; CDR3nt: TGTGCCAGCAGCCGGGACGGGACAGGGGGCAAGAATGAGCAGTTCTTC; CDR3aa: CASSRDGTGGKNEQFF
j_gene: TRBJ1-3; d_gene: -; len: 17; abundance: -; v_gene: TRBV7-8; CDR3nt: TGTGCCAGCAGCTTAGTTAAGACGGTTACAGGACCCTACACCATATATTTT; CDR3aa: CASSLVKTVTGPYTIYF
j_gene: TRBJ2-1; d_gene: TRBD2; len: 14; abundance: -; v_gene: TRBV2; CDR3nt: TGTGCCAGCACCCTAGCGGGGCCCTACAATGAGCAGTTCTTC; CDR3aa: CASTLAGPYNEQFF
j_gene: TRBJ1-5; d_gene: TRBD1; len: 15; abundance: -; v_gene: TRBV10-1; CDR3nt: TGCGCCAGCGAGGACAGGGTGTTGGGCAATCAGCCCCAGCATTTT; CDR3aa: CASEDRVLGNQPQHF
j_gene: TRBJ2-2; d_gene: -; len: 13; abundance: -; v_gene: TRBV12-3/TRBV12-4; CDR3nt: TGTGCCAGCAGTAAGACGGGGACCGGGGAGCTGTTTTTT; CDR3aa: CASSKTGTGELFF
j_gene: TRBJ1-2; d_gene: TRBD1; len: 15; abundance: -; v_gene: TRBV28; CDR3nt: TGTGCCGTCCCACAGGGGCCGACAGGGTCGTATGGCTACACCTTC; CDR3aa: CAVPQGPTGSYGYTF
j_gene: TRBJ2-1; d_gene: -; len: 11; abundance: -; v_gene: TRBV11-3; CDR3nt: TGTGCCAGCAGCCGTGAACATGAGCAGTTCTTC; CDR3aa: CASSREHEQFF
j_gene: TRBJ2-1; d_gene: -; len: 13; abundance: -; v_gene: TRBV29-1; CDR3nt: TGCAGCGTTGCCGGGACCTTAGACGGTGAGCAGTTCTTC; CDR3aa: CSVAGTLDGEQFF
j_gene: TRBJ1-3; d_gene: -; len: 12; abundance: once; v_gene: TRBV2; CDR3nt: TGTGCCAGCAGTGAAGCAGGAAACACCATATATTTT; CDR3aa: CASSEAGNTIYF
j_gene: TRBJ2-1; d_gene: TRBD1; len: 15; abundance: -; v_gene: TRBV2; CDR3nt: TGTGCCAGCAGACCCAACAGGGGTGTGGACAATGAGCAGTTCTTC; CDR3aa: CASRPNRGVDNEQFF
j_gene: TRBJ1-2; d_gene: -; len: 14; abundance: -; v_gene: TRBV25-1; CDR3nt: TGTGCCAGCAGTGAATTTCGGACCGTAGGGGGCTACACCTTC; CDR3aa: CASSEFRTVGGYTF
j_gene: TRBJ2-7; d_gene: TRBD1; len: 16; abundance: once; v_gene: TRBV18; CDR3nt: TGTGCCAGCTCGCGGATACCGGGACAGGGGGCCGTCGAGCAGTACTTC; CDR3aa: CASSRIPGQGAVEQYF
j_gene: TRBJ2-2; d_gene: -; len: 18; abundance: -; v_gene: TRBV21-1; CDR3nt: TGTGCCAGCAGCAAATGGGGACGAGGGGGCTGGATTGGCGGGGAGCTGTTTTTT; CDR3aa: CASSKWGRGGWIGGELFF
j_gene: TRBJ2-3; d_gene: -; len: 14; abundance: -; v_gene: TRBV4-1; CDR3nt: TGCGCCAGCAGCCAAGAGAGCAGCACAGATACGCAGTATTTT; CDR3aa: CASSQESSTDTQYF
j_gene: TRBJ2-3; d_gene: TRBD2; len: 15; abundance: -; v_gene: TRBV30; CDR3nt: TGTGCCTGGAGTGTAGCTAGCGGAGTCACAGATACGCAGTATTTT; CDR3aa: CAWSVASGVTDTQYF
j_gene: TRBJ1-1; d_gene: -; len: 13; abundance: -; v_gene: TRBV5-1; CDR3nt: TGCGCCAGCAGCACGGGCATGAACACTGAAGCTTTCTTT; CDR3aa: CASSTGMNTEAFF
j_gene: TRBJ2-3; d_gene: TRBD1; len: 18; abundance: -; v_gene: TRBV2; CDR3nt: TGTGCCAGCAGTGCCACGAGGGACAGGGGAAGGAGCACAGATACGCAGTATTTT; CDR3aa: CASSATRDRGRSTDTQYF
j_gene: TRBJ2-7; d_gene: -; len: 10; abundance: -; v_gene: TRBV20-1; CDR3nt: TGCAGTGCTAGCTCTTACGAGCAGTACTTC; CDR3aa: CSASSYEQYF
j_gene: TRBJ1-1; d_gene: -; len: 13; abundance: -; v_gene: TRBV6-1; CDR3nt: TGTGCCAGCAGTGACAGGGGGAACACTGAAGCTTTCTTT; CDR3aa: CASSDRGNTEAFF
j_gene: TRBJ1-2; d_gene: -; len: 13; abundance: -; v_gene: TRBV5-1; CDR3nt: TGCGCCAGCAGCTTGGCAGGGTACTCTGGCTACACCTTC; CDR3aa: CASSLAGYSGYTF
j_gene: TRBJ1-2; d_gene: -; len: 13; abundance: -; v_gene: TRBV6-6; CDR3nt: TGTGCCAGCAGTTACGGGGGCGCCTCTGGCTACACCTTC; CDR3aa: CASSYGGASGYTF
j_gene: TRBJ2-7; d_gene: -; len: 12; abundance: -; v_gene: TRBV7-9; CDR3nt: TGTGCCAGCAGCCCACAGGGAGGGGGGCAGTACTTC; CDR3aa: CASSPQGGGQYF
j_gene: TRBJ1-2; d_gene: TRBD1; len: 18; abundance: -; v_gene: TRBV7-9; CDR3nt: TGTGCCAGCAGCGTCTCCCCGGGACAGGGACCAACTAACTATGGCTACACCTTC; CDR3aa: CASSVSPGQGPTNYGYTF
j_gene: TRBJ1-5; d_gene: -; len: 15; abundance: -; v_gene: TRBV19; CDR3nt: TGTGCCAGTAGTTCTGGGGGAGGGGGCAATCAGCCCCAGCATTTT; CDR3aa: CASSSGGGGNQPQHF
j_gene: TRBJ1-1; d_gene: -; len: 14; abundance: -; v_gene: TRBV19; CDR3nt: TGTGCCAGTAGTCTAAGGGCCATTCACACTGAAGCTTTCTTT; CDR3aa: CASSLRAIHTEAFF
j_gene: TRBJ2-7; d_gene: -; len: 11; abundance: -; v_gene: TRBV6-2/TRBV6-3; CDR3nt: TGTGCCAGCAGTCCCCGGGGCCAGCAGTACTTC; CDR3aa: CASSPRGQQYF
j_gene: TRBJ1-2; d_gene: -; len: 14; abundance: -; v_gene: TRBV5-1; CDR3nt: TGCGCCAGCAGCTCGCTACAGGGATCGGGGGGCTACACCTTC; CDR3aa: CASSSLQGSGGYTF
j_gene: TRBJ1-2; d_gene: -; len: 15; abundance: -; v_gene: TRBV6-5; CDR3nt: TGTGCCAGCAGTTACTATAGGGGAAATAACTATGGCTACACCTTC; CDR3aa: CASSYYRGNNYGYTF
j_gene: TRBJ2-1; d_gene: TRBD1; len: 14; abundance: -; v_gene: TRBV4-1; CDR3nt: TGCGCCAGCGGCGACAGGGACCTGGACAATGAGCAGTTCTTC; CDR3aa: CASGDRDLDNEQFF
j_gene: TRBJ2-7; d_gene: -; len: 12; abundance: -; v_gene: TRBV12-3/TRBV12-4; CDR3nt: TGTGCCAGCACCCTCGGACCCGGCGAGCAGTACTTC; CDR3aa: CASTLGPGEQYF
j_gene: TRBJ1-2; d_gene: TRBD1; len: 15; abundance: -; v_gene: TRBV6-1; CDR3nt: TGTGCCAGCAGTGAAGGGACAGGACCCTCCTATGGCTACACCTTC; CDR3aa: CASSEGTGPSYGYTF
j_gene: TRBJ1-3; d_gene: -; len: 13; abundance: -; v_gene: TRBV7-2; CDR3nt: TGTGCCAGCAGCTTGGACTCTGGAAACACCATATATTTT; CDR3aa: CASSLDSGNTIYF
j_gene: TRBJ2-7; d_gene: -; len: 12; abundance: -; v_gene: TRBV5-1; CDR3nt: TGCGCCAGCATTTCGCGAAGTTACGAGCAGTACTTC; CDR3aa: CASISRSYEQYF
j_gene: TRBJ1-5; d_gene: -; len: 12; abundance: -; v_gene: TRBV6-5; CDR3nt: TGTGCCAGCACCCCGGGCCCCCATCCCCAGCATTTT; CDR3aa: CASTPGPHPQHF
j_gene: TRBJ2-7; d_gene: -; len: 14; abundance: -; v_gene: TRBV7-8; CDR3nt: TGTGCCAGCAGCTTAGCTCTTATAGTCTCCGAGCAGTACTTC; CDR3aa: CASSLALIVSEQYF
j_gene: TRBJ2-3; d_gene: -; len: 15; abundance: -; v_gene: TRBV28; CDR3nt: TGTGCCAGCAGTTTTCGGACCCAGGGATTGGATACGCAGTATTTT; CDR3aa: CASSFRTQGLDTQYF
j_gene: TRBJ1-2; d_gene: TRBD1; len: 14; abundance: -; v_gene: TRBV27; CDR3nt: TGTGCCAGCAGCAACCGACAGGGGGCCTATGGCTACACCTTC; CDR3aa: CASSNRQGAYGYTF
j_gene: TRBJ1-4; d_gene: TRBD1; len: 13; abundance: -; v_gene: TRBV3-1/TRBV3-2; CDR3nt: TGTGCCAGCGCCGGGGACAGGGTTGAAAAACTGTTTTTT; CDR3aa: CASAGDRVEKLFF
j_gene: TRBJ2-1; d_gene: -; len: 12; abundance: -; v_gene: TRBV4-1; CDR3nt: TGCGCCAGCATGGGATACGACAATGAGCAGTTCTTC; CDR3aa: CASMGYDNEQFF
j_gene: TRBJ2-7; d_gene: TRBD2; len: 16; abundance: -; v_gene: TRBV3-1/TRBV3-2; CDR3nt: TGTGCCAGCACTCCGACTAGCGGGAGTTTTCCTAACGAGCAGTACTTC; CDR3aa: CASTPTSGSFPNEQYF
j_gene: TRBJ2-1; d_gene: -; len: 11; abundance: -; v_gene: TRBV11-2; CDR3nt: TGTGCCAGCAAGCTAGCCACAGAGCAGTTCTTC; CDR3aa: CASKLATEQFF
j_gene: TRBJ1-6; d_gene: TRBD1; len: 14; abundance: -; v_gene: TRBV5-6; CDR3nt: TGTGCCAGCAGCCAGGGACAGGGGTTGACACCCCTCCACTTT; CDR3aa: CASSQGQGLTPLHF